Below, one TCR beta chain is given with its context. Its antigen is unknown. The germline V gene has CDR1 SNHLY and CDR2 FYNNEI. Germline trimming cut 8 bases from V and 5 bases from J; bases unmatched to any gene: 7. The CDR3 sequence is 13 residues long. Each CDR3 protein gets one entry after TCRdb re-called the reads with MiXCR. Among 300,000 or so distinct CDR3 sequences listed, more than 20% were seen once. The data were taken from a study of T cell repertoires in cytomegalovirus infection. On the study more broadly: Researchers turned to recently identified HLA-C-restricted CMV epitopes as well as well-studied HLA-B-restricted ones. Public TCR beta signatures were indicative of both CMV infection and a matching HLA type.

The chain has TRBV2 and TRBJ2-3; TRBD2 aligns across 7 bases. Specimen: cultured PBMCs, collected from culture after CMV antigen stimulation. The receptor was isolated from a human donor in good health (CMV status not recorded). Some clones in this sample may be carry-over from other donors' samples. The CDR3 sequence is CASPGLYGDTQYF. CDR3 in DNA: TGTGCCAGCCCGGGACTATACGGAGATACGCAGTATTTT.